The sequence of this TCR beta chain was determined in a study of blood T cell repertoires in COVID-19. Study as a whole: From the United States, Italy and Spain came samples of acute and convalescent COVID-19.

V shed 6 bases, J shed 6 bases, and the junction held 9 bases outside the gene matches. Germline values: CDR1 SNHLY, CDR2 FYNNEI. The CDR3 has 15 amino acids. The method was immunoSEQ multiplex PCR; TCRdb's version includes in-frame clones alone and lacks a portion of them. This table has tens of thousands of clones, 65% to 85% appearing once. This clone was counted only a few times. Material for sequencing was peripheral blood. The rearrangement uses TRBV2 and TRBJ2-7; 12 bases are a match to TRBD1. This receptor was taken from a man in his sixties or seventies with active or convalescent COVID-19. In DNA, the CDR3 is TGTGCCAGCAGACCGGGACAGGGGGCCCTCCGCGAGCAGTACTTC. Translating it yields CASRPGQGALREQYF.